What follows are 18 T cell receptor beta chains derived from one specimen sequenced in a study of shared clonotypes between healthy human individuals. CD8 cells classed as naive were CD45RO-negative and positively selected for CCR7, excluding terminally differentiated effector memory CD45RA+ cells. Clones were sequenced by immunoSEQ multiplex PCR, and TCRdb holds only the in-frame ones, with some missing. The sample includes roughly 2,000,000 clones, around 93% of them seen just once. Input material: naive CD8+ T cells from PBMCs. The receptors come from a man aged 18-30 years in good health. Some clones in this sample may be carry-over from other donors' samples.

CDR3 sequence (DNA): TGTGCCAGCAGCTGGTTGGTCGCCGAGCAGTACTTC. Protein: CASSWLVAEQYF. V is TRBV5-6 and J is TRBJ2-7; no definite D call. This CDR3 is built from 12 residues. Germline V gene lookup returns CDR1 SGHDT and CDR2 YYEEEE. Between the trimmed V and J ends, which lost 3 bases and 6 bases, there was a span of 10 bases.

Details on this clone: Other nucleotide sequences from this sample produce the same CDR3. The chain carries TRBV7-9 and TRBJ2-2; D unclear. Trimming pared 0 bases from V and 0 bases from J, leaving 8 bases between. From germline, CDR1 is SEHNR and CDR2 FQNEAQ (reference sequence). The CDR3 consists of 16 residues. Here the CDR3 DNA reads TGTGCCAGCAGCTTAGCCCTTGGCGCGAACACCGGGGAGCTGTTTTTT. The encoded protein is CASSLALGANTGELFF.

V gene TRBV10-2 combines with J gene TRBJ1-5; D may be TRBD1 (5 bases). Per germline, CDR1 WSHSY and CDR2 SAAADI. CDR3 length: 16 amino acids. V shed 3 bases and J shed 4 bases, with 16 bases lying between them. The CDR3 loop reads CASSDFAGDPNQPQHF. In DNA, the CDR3 is TGCGCCAGCAGTGATTTCGCGGGGGACCCAAATCAGCCCCAGCATTTT.

Of note for this clone: At one boundary the junction diverges from the germline segment, which might be a read error. V usage is TRBV4-1 and J usage is TRBJ2-2, with TRBD2 matching over 10 bases. This CDR3 has 15 amino acids. Looked up from germline, CDR1 is MGHRA and CDR2 is YSYEKL. The CDR3 nucleotides are TGCGCCAGCAGCAGAACTAGCGGGAACTCCGGGGAGCTGTTTTTT. This sequence encodes CASSRTSGNSGELFF.

This clone occurred once. This chain uses TRBV5-4 with TRBJ2-7, with TRBD2 as a possible D gene (6 bases). Germline V CDR1 and CDR2: SGHNT, YYREEE (reference sequence). The CDR3 sequence is 14 residues long. V was clipped by 6 bases and J by 1 base, with 14 bases between them. CDR3 residues: CASTFRGGSYEQYF. The CDR3 DNA reads as TGTGCCAGCACCTTCCGAGGAGGGTCCTACGAGCAGTACTTC.

In its sample, this clone was seen once. The chain couples TRBV7-9 to TRBJ2-7; TRBD2 is a possible D gene (6 bases). CDR1 is SEHNR and CDR2 is FQNEAQ in the germline V gene (reference sequence). CDR3 length: 13 residues. Trimming cost V 5 bases and J 7 bases, with 15 bases left between them. CDR3 sequence reads: CASSAMGRSEQYF. CDR3 in DNA: TGTGCCAGCAGCGCTATGGGGAGGTCGGAGCAGTACTTC. Full variable domain (rest looked up from reference TRBV7-9 and TRBJ2-7): DTGVSQNPRHKITKRGQNVTFRCDPISEHNRLYWYRQTLGQGPEFLTYFQNEAQLEKSRLLSDRFSAERPKGSFSTLEIQRTEQGDSAMYLCASSAMGRSEQYFGPGTRLTVT.

This chain joins TRBV27 and TRBJ2-5; the match to TRBD2 covers 8 bases. Germline assignment: CDR1 MNHEY and CDR2 SMNVEV (reference sequence). CDR3 size: 13 residues. J lost 11 bases, V lost 5 bases, and 10 bases had no gene match. CDR3 in amino acids: CASSPRGLGEQYF. CDR3 nucleotides: TGTGCCAGCAGTCCCCGGGGACTAGGGGAGCAGTACTTC.

The V gene is TRBV29-1, the J gene TRBJ2-7; D possibly corresponds to TRBD2 (5 bases). CDR3 length: 14 residues. V lost 4 bases and J lost 1, with 14 bases in between. The germline gives CDR1 SQVTM, CDR2 ANQGSEA. For the CDR3, the DNA is TGCAGCGTTGTTGGACTTCCCGAGTCCTACGAGCAGTACTTC. The encoded protein is CSVVGLPESYEQYF.

The chain recombines TRBV6-1 with TRBJ1-5; D remains unclear. The germline V and J ends were trimmed by 2 bases and 2 bases, with 7 bases remaining between them. The V gene's germline CDR1 is MNHNS and CDR2 SASEGT. The CDR3 is 14 residues long. CDR3 amino acids: CASSENTRNQPQHF. DNA for the CDR3: TGTGCCAGCAGTGAAAACACTCGCAATCAGCCCCAGCATTTT.

The genes are TRBV19 and TRBJ2-1, with D possibly TRBD2 on 6 matching bases. The CDR3 sequence is 16 residues long. The V and J ends lost 5 bases and 0 bases respectively, with 14 bases between them. Germline CDR1 LNHDA, CDR2 SQIVND (reference sequence). CDR3 sequence: CASSPFYGSSYNEQFF. DNA for the CDR3: TGTGCCAGTAGTCCTTTCTACGGGAGCTCCTACAATGAGCAGTTCTTC.

CDR3 DNA sequence: TGCGCCAGCAGCCAAGGGGGACCGGGACAGGGGACTGATACGCAGTATTTT. Amino acids: CASSQGGPGQGTDTQYF. The chain links TRBV4-1 to TRBJ2-3; TRBD1 aligns across 10 bases. V shed 1 base and J 6 bases; nucleotides not matched to a gene: 10. This CDR3 is built from 17 residues. The germline CDR1 and CDR2 sequences are MGHRA and YSYEKL.

This rearrangement joins TRBV2 to TRBJ1-1; TRBD1 aligns across 8 bases. Trimming removed 7 bases from V and 5 bases from J; junction bases left unmatched: 6. Looked up from germline, CDR1 is SNHLY and CDR2 is FYNNEI. This CDR3 has 13 residues. CDR3 DNA sequence: TGTGCCAGCATCCAGGGGGCAGGGACTGAAGCTTTCTTT. Translating gives CASIQGAGTEAFF.

Turning to this clone: The sample has other DNA sequences that encode this CDR3 too. The chain has TRBV27 and TRBJ2-3; 13 bases align to TRBD2. The CDR3 runs 16 residues. Germline V CDR1 and CDR2: MNHEY, SMNVEV (reference sequence). The V gene end was trimmed by 3 bases and the J gene end by 4 bases; junction bases not matched to a gene: 4. The CDR3 loop reads CASSLVLAGGPDTQYF. DNA for the CDR3: TGTGCCAGCAGTTTGGTACTAGCGGGAGGGCCAGATACGCAGTATTTT.

The rearrangement links TRBV15 to TRBJ2-7; D not certain. Looked up from germline, CDR1 is LNHNV and CDR2 is YYDKDF (reference sequence). Trimming shortened V by 5 bases and J by 7 bases, and 9 bases separated the two germline ends. The CDR3 is made up of 11 amino acids. CDR3 DNA: TGTGCCACCAGCGACGCGGTTGAGCAGTACTTC. Protein: CATSDAVEQYF. Supplemented by reference TRBV15 and TRBJ2-7, the full variable domain reads DAMVIQNPRYQVTQFGKPVTLSCSQTLNHNVMYWYQQKSSQAPKLLFHYYDKDFNNEADTPDNFQSRRPNTSFCFLDIRSPGLGDTAMYLCATSDAVEQYFGPGTRLTVT.

In this sample, this clone turned up a few times. Other nucleotide sequences in the sample specify the same CDR3. This chain connects TRBV27 to TRBJ2-7; no firm D call. Germline lookup yields CDR1 MNHEY and CDR2 SMNVEV (reference sequence). The ends were cut back, 6 bases at V and 1 base at J, with 4 bases in the middle. This CDR3 region has 11 residues. DNA for the CDR3: TGTGCCAGCAGCGGGTCCTACGAGCAGTACTTC. It encodes CASSGSYEQYF.

The V and J genes are TRBV9 and TRBJ2-7, with TRBD2 identical over 7 bases. Germline V gene sequence: CDR1 SGDLS, CDR2 YYNGEE. The CDR3 is 15 residues long. Germline trimming cut 4 bases from V and 5 bases from J; bases unmatched to any gene: 12. In DNA, the CDR3 is TGTGCCAGCAGCCCAACGGGCCGGGGGGACCACGAGCAGTACTTC. Translated, it gives CASSPTGRGDHEQYF.

The J gene is TRBJ1-5, the V gene TRBV2; possible D gene TRBD1, 6 bases. The CDR3 runs 14 residues. Trimming removed 4 bases at V and 7 bases at J, with 14 bases between. Germline V gives CDR1 SNHLY, CDR2 FYNNEI. CDR3 sequence: CASSVLQGRQPQHF. The CDR3 DNA sequence: TGTGCCAGCAGTGTTCTACAGGGCCGACAGCCCCAGCATTTT.

V and J are TRBV7-9 and TRBJ1-6, with D unresolved. Per germline, CDR1 SEHNR and CDR2 FQNEAQ (reference sequence). The CDR3 has 14 residues. The V end lost 5 bases, the J end lost 7 bases, and 12 bases lay between the germline ends. The CDR3 protein is CASSTKGGNSPLHF. The CDR3, as DNA: TGTGCCAGCAGCACCAAGGGAGGGAATTCACCCCTCCACTTT.